This T cell receptor (beta chain) was recovered during a study of blood T cell repertoires in COVID-19. Turning to the study itself: Samples taken during acute and convalescent COVID-19 were collected in the United States, Italy and Spain. PBMCs, B-cell-depleted T cells, or T cells were the source of the cDNA or gDNA that made up the material.

Membership in each cohort depended on participant-reported clinical history. Within 2 weeks before study entry, exposed participants met a COVID-19 case. Germline CDR1 and CDR2: SGHAT and FQNNGV. Trimming removed 2 bases at V and 4 bases at J, with 11 bases between. The CDR3 extends over 14 amino acids. Clones were sequenced by immunoSEQ multiplex PCR, and TCRdb holds only the in-frame ones, with some missing. The sample lists roughly 220,000 clones, 90% occurring once. The TCR sequence derives from a man aged 25-45 years who had been exposed to COVID-19. Sequenced input: PBMCs or T cells enriched from blood (not recorded which). The chain carries TRBV11-2 and TRBJ2-5; D is perhaps TRBD2 (6 bases). This chain's CDR3 is CASSLLTSGETQYF. The DNA for the CDR3 is TGTGCCAGCAGCTTACTGACTAGTGGAGAGACCCAGTACTTC. Based on the CDR3 plus reference TRBV11-2 and TRBJ2-5, the full variable domain is EAGVAQSPRYKIIEKRQSVAFWCNPISGHATLYWYQQILGQGPKLLIQFQNNGVVDDSQLPKDRFSAERLKGVDSTLKIQPAKLEDSAVYLCASSLLTSGETQYFGPGTRLLVL.